Presented here are 10 T cell receptor beta chains from one specimen sequenced in a study of cytomegalovirus exposure and HLA in healthy donors. PCR employed 60 Vbeta and 13 Jbeta primers. Profiling relied on immunoSEQ multiplex PCR, and the TCRdb table lists in-frame clones only, not all of them. This sample's table reports about 140,000 clones. What was sequenced was PBMCs. The origin of the receptors is a woman aged 18 to 35 in good health and CMV-seronegative.

Written as DNA, the CDR3 is TGTGCCAGCAGCTTAGGATGGAGGAATGAAAAACTGTTTTTT. This translates into CASSLGWRNEKLFF. The chain links TRBV7-2 to TRBJ1-4, with no clear D. The CDR3 is made up of 14 amino acids. Germline assignment: CDR1 SGHTA and CDR2 FQGNSA. V was pared by 1 base and J by 5 bases, with 8 bases between.

This chain links TRBV7-9 with TRBJ2-7, with D possibly being TRBD2 (6 bases). This CDR3 region has 14 residues. Germline lookup yields CDR1 SEHNR and CDR2 FQNEAQ (reference sequence). Trimming removed 4 bases from V and 6 bases from J, with 16 bases in between. CDR3 coding DNA: TGTGCCAGCAGCTCCGTCGGTGGGGGAGGCGAGCAGTACGTC. It translates to CASSSVGGGGEQYV.

The chain has TRBV5-1 and TRBJ1-1; a possible D gene is TRBD1 (5 bases). CDR1 and CDR2 (germline): SGHRS, YFSETQ. V lost 5 bases to trimming and J lost 1 base, with 9 bases between them. The length of the CDR3 is 13 residues. In DNA form, the CDR3 reads TGCGCCAGCAGGCATACAGGGAACACTGAAGCTTTCTTT. Encoded protein: CASRHTGNTEAFF.

This chain uses TRBV28 with TRBJ2-1, with D possibly being TRBD1 (6 bases). This CDR3 contains 15 residues. With 4 bases removed from V and 6 bases from J, the gap between germline ends came to 16 bases. CDR1 and CDR2 (germline): MDHEN, SYDVKM. The CDR3 bases are TGTGCCAGCAGTTCCCCGCAGGCCAGGGGCAATGAGCAGTTCTTC. It codes for CASSSPQARGNEQFF.

CDR3 in amino acids: CASSPDLSEKLFF. CDR3 in DNA: TGTGCCAGCTCACCAGATTTGAGCGAAAAACTGTTTTTT. This chain uses TRBV18 with TRBJ1-4; D not certain. Germline assignment: CDR1 KGHSH and CDR2 LQKENI. V was shortened by 2 bases and J by 8 bases, with 9 bases between the two germline ends. The CDR3 is 13 residues long. The entire variable domain, with the rest obtained from reference TRBV18 and TRBJ1-4, is as follows: NAGVMQNPRHLVRRRGQEARLRCSPMKGHSHVYWYRQLPEEGLKFMVYLQKENIIDESGMPKERFSAEFPKEGPSILRIQQVVRGDSAAYFCASSPDLSEKLFFGSGTQLSVL.

The chain carries TRBV5-6 and TRBJ1-1, with 9 bases matching TRBD1. This CDR3 region has 17 residues. CDR1 and CDR2 from the germline V gene are SGHDT and YYEEEE. V lost 0 bases and J lost 1; bases outside the gene matches: 7. CDR3 nucleotides: TGTGCCAGCAGCTTGGGGACAGGGGCCTCATCGAACACTGAAGCTTTCTTT. Its translation is CASSLGTGASSNTEAFF.

J is TRBJ2-1 and V is TRBV19; 9 bases line up with TRBD2. With V trimmed by 3 bases and J by 9 bases, 9 bases remained unmatched. CDR3 length equals 15 residues. CDR1 is LNHDA and CDR2 is SQIVND in the germline V gene (reference sequence). The CDR3 reads CASSIWVAGEVEQFF. CDR3 DNA sequence: TGTGCCAGTAGTATTTGGGTAGCGGGAGAGGTTGAGCAGTTCTTC.

The chain has TRBV2 and TRBJ2-4, with 13 bases matching TRBD2. V shed 7 bases and J 8 bases; nucleotides not matched to a gene: 11. This CDR3 has 16 amino acids. The germline V gene encodes CDR1 SNHLY and CDR2 FYNNEI. The CDR3, as DNA: TGTGCCAGCACACCGGGACTAGCGGGAAGTAAAGACATTCAGTACTTC. Encoded protein: CASTPGLAGSKDIQYF.

The chain uses TRBV30 and TRBJ2-1; a weak D match, TRBD1 (6 bases). Germline V gene data show CDR1 as GTSNPN and CDR2 as SVGIG (reference sequence). The CDR3 runs 15 residues. Trimming pared 0 bases from V and 3 bases from J, leaving 12 bases between. The CDR3 sequence is CAWSVDSPNYNEQFF. In DNA form, the CDR3 reads TGTGCCTGGAGTGTGGACAGCCCAAACTACAATGAGCAGTTCTTC.

The chain couples TRBV6-1 to TRBJ1-1; perhaps TRBD1 as D (6 bases). V lost 10 bases to trimming and J lost 0 bases, with 12 bases between them. There are 13 residues in the CDR3. Germline CDR1 is MNHNS and CDR2 is SASEGT. CDR3 region: CATRQALNTEAFF. The CDR3 DNA reads TGTGCCACCCGACAGGCTTTGAACACTGAAGCTTTCTTT.